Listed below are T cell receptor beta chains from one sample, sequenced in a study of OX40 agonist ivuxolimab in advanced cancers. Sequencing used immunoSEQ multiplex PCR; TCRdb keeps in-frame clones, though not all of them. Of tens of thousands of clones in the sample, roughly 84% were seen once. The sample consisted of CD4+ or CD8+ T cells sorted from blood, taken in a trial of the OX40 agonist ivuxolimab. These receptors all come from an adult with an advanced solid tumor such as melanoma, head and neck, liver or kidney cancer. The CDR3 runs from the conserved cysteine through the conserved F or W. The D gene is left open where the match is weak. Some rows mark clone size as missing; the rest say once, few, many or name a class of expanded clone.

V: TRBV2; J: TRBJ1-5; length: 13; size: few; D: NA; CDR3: CASAPAGNQPQHF; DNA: TGTGCCAGCGCCCCGGCGGGCAATCAGCCCCAGCATTTT
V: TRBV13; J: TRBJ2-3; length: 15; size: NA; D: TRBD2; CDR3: CASSAWGREADTQYF; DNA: TGTGCCAGCAGCGCATGGGGGCGGGAGGCAGATACGCAGTATTTT
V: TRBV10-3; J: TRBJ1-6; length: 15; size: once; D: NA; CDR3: CAISARDGENSPLHF; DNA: TGTGCCATCAGTGCCCGGGACGGTGAAAATTCACCCCTCCACTTT
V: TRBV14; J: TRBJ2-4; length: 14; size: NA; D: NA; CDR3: CASSQMGAKNIQYF; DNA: TGTGCCAGCAGCCAGATGGGGGCCAAAAACATTCAGTACTTC
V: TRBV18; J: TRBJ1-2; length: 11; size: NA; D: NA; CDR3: CASSPGDGYTF; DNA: TGTGCCAGCTCACCAGGGGACGGCTACACCTTC
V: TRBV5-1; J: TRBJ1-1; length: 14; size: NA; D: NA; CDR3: CASSRGLLATEAFF; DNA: TGCGCCAGCAGCAGGGGCCTTCTAGCCACTGAAGCTTTCTTT
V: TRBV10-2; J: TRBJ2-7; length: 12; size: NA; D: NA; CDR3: CASSLANYEQYF; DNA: TGCGCCAGCAGCCTAGCGAACTACGAGCAGTACTTC
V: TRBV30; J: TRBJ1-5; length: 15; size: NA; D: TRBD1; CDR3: CACKLDRGGNQPQHF; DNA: TGTGCCTGCAAACTCGACAGGGGAGGCAATCAGCCCCAGCATTTT
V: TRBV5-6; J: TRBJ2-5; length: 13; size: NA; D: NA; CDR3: CASSLWHGETQYF; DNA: TGTGCCAGCAGCTTGTGGCATGGAGAGACCCAGTACTTC
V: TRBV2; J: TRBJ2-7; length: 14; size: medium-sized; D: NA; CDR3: CASSERLAGYEQYF; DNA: TGTGCCAGCAGTGAACGGTTAGCTGGGTACGAGCAGTACTTC
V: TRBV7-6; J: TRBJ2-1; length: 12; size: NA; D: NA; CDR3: CASSPVRGEQFF; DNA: TGTGCCAGCAGCCCCGTCCGGGGTGAGCAGTTCTTC
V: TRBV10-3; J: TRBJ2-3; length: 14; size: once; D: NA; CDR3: CAISDTEGSDTQYF; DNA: TGTGCCATCAGTGATACCGAGGGGTCAGATACGCAGTATTTT
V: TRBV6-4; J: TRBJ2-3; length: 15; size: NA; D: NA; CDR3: CASSPGGRATDTQYF; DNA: TGTGCCAGCAGTCCGGGTGGGCGGGCTACAGATACGCAGTATTTT
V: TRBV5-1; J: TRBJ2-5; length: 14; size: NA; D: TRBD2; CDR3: CASSDLAGEETQYF; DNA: TGCGCCAGCAGCGACTTAGCGGGAGAAGAGACCCAGTACTTC
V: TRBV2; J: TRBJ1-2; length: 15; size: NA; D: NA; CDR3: CASSWSGSGNYGYTF; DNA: TGTGCCAGCAGTTGGTCTGGCTCAGGTAACTATGGCTACACCTTC
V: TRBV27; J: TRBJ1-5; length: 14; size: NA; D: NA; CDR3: CASSLQGNNQPQHF; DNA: TGTGCCAGCAGTCTACAGGGCAACAATCAGCCCCAGCATTTT
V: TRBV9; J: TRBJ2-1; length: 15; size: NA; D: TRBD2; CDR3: CASEGPSGPYNEQFF; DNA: TGTGCCAGCGAGGGCCCTAGCGGACCTTACAATGAGCAGTTCTTC
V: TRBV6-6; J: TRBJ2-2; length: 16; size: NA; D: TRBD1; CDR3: CASTSRQGMNTGELFF; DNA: TGTGCCAGCACCTCACGACAGGGCATGAACACCGGGGAGCTGTTTTTT
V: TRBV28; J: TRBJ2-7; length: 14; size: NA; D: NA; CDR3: CASNIEGYAYEQYF; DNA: TGTGCCAGCAATATAGAGGGCTACGCCTACGAGCAGTACTTC
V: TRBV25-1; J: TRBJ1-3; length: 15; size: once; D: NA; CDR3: CASSESGDTTNTIYF; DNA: TGTGCCAGCAGTGAATCAGGGGACACCACAAACACCATATATTTT
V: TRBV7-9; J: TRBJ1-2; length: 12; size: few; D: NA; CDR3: CASNRDGRGYTF; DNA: TGTGCCAGCAACAGGGACGGCAGAGGCTACACCTTC
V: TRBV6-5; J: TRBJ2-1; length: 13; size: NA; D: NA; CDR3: CASSYDMDNEQFF; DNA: TGTGCCAGCAGTTACGACATGGACAATGAGCAGTTCTTC
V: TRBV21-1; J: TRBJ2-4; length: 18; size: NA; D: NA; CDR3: CASSKAQGQGLPKNIQYF; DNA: TGTGCCAGCAGCAAAGCCCAGGGACAGGGGCTCCCCAAAAACATTCAGTACTTC
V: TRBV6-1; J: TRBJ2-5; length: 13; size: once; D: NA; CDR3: CASRGTPKETQYF; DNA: TGTGCCAGCAGGGGGACACCAAAAGAGACCCAGTACTTC
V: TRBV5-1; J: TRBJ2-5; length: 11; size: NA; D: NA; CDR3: CASSLAETQYF; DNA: TGCGCCAGCAGCTTGGCAGAGACCCAGTACTTC
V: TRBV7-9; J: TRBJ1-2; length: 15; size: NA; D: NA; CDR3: CASSYSSTGRAGYTF; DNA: TGTGCCAGCAGCTACTCCTCGACAGGACGAGCTGGCTACACCTTC
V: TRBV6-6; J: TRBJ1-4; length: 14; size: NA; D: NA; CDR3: CASSYGRADEKLFF; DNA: TGTGCCAGCAGTTATGGCAGGGCTGATGAAAAACTGTTTTTT
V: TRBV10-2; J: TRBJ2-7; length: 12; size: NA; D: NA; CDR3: CASSGANYEQYF; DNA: TGCGCCAGCAGTGGGGCCAACTACGAGCAGTACTTC
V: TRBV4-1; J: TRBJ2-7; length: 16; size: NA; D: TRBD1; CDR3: CASSQKGYRGHDEQYF; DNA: TGCGCCAGCAGCCAAAAGGGGTACAGGGGGCATGACGAGCAGTACTTC
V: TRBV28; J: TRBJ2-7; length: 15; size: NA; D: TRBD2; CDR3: CASSLLSGGAAEQYF; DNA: TGTGCCAGCAGTTTATTAAGCGGGGGGGCCGCGGAGCAGTACTTC
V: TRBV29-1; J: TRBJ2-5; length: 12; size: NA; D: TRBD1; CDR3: CSVGDRGETQYF; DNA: TGCAGCGTTGGTGACAGGGGGGAGACCCAGTACTTC
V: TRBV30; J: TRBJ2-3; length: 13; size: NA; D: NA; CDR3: CAQSQGGHGTQYF; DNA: TGTGCCCAATCCCAGGGGGGGCATGGTACGCAGTATTTT
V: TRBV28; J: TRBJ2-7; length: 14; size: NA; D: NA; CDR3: CASSPYFEGQNPYF; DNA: TGTGCCAGCAGCCCGTATTTCGAGGGTCAGAATCCGTACTTC
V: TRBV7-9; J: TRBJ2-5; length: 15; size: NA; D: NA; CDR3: CASSFRRSGTETQYF; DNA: TGTGCCAGCAGCTTCCGCCGTTCAGGGACGGAGACCCAGTACTTC
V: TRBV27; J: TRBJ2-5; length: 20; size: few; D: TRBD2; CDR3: CASSLRLPGLAGGPGETQYF; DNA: TGTGCCAGCAGTTTGAGACTGCCGGGACTAGCGGGGGGGCCGGGGGAGACCCAGTACTTC
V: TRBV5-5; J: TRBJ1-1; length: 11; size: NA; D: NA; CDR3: CASSLEGFVFF; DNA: TGTGCCAGCAGCTTGGAAGGATTTGTTTTCTTT
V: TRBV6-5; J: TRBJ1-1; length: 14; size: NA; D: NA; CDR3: CASSYQLQGAEAFF; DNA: TGTGCCAGCAGTTACCAACTTCAAGGAGCTGAAGCTTTCTTT
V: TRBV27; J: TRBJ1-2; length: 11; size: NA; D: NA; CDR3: CASSGGNGYTF; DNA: TGTGCCAGCAGTGGAGGGAATGGCTACACCTTC
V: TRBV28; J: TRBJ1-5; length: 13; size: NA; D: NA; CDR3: CASSWSFNQPQHF; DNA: TGTGCCAGCAGTTGGAGTTTTAATCAGCCCCAGCATTTT
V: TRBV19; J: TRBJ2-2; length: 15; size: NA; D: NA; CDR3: CASSIHPGEGGELFF; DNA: TGTGCCAGTAGTATACATCCCGGCGAAGGCGGGGAGCTGTTTTTT
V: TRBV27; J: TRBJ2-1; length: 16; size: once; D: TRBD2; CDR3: CASSLPGLAGVNEQFF; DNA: TGTGCCAGCAGCCTACCGGGACTAGCGGGAGTCAATGAGCAGTTCTTC
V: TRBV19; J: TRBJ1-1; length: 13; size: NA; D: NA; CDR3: CASSDTGNTEAFF; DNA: TGTGCCAGTAGCGATACAGGGAACACTGAAGCTTTCTTT
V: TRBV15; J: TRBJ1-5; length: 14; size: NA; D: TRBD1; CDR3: CATSRDRGNQPQHF; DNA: TGTGCCACCAGTCGGGACAGGGGAAATCAGCCCCAGCATTTT
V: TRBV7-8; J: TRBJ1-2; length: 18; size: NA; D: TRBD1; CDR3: CASSLAPPTGILGVGYTF; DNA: TGTGCCAGCAGCTTAGCGCCCCCGACAGGGATCCTCGGGGTCGGGTACACCTTC
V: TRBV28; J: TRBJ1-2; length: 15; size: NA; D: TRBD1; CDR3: CASSLAYRGVYGYTF; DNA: TGTGCCAGCAGTTTAGCCTACAGGGGAGTCTATGGCTACACCTTC
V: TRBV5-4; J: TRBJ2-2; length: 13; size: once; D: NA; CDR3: CASSPTPARELFF; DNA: TGTGCCAGCAGCCCAACCCCCGCCCGGGAGCTGTTTTTT
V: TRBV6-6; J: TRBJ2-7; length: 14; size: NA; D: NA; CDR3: CASSYGGGSYEQYF; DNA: TGTGCCAGCAGTTATGGAGGGGGCTCCTACGAGCAGTACTTC
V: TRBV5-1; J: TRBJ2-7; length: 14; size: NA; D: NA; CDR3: CASSLGQVSYEQYF; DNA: TGCGCCAGCAGCTTGGGACAGGTTAGCTACGAGCAGTACTTC
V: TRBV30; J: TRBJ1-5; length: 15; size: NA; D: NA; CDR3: CAWSVLDGSNQPQHF; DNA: TGTGCCTGGAGTGTATTAGACGGTAGCAATCAGCCCCAGCATTTT
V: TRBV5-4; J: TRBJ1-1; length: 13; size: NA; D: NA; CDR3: CASSSIENTEAFF; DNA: TGTGCCAGCAGCTCCATAGAGAACACTGAAGCTTTCTTT
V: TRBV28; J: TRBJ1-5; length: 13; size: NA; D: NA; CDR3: CARRDYSNQPQHF; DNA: TGTGCCCGTAGGGACTATAGCAATCAGCCCCAGCATTTT
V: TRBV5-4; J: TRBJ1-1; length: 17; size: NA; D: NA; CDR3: CASSSIWGLRGNTEAFF; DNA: TGTGCCAGCAGCTCAATTTGGGGGCTTCGGGGGAACACTGAAGCTTTCTTT
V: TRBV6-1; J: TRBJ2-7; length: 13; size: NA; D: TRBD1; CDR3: CASSSGQGYEQYF; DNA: TGTGCCAGCAGTTCTGGACAGGGCTACGAGCAGTACTTC
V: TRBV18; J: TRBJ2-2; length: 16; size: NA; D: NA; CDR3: CASSPTGGANTGELFF; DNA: TGTGCCAGCTCTCCTACCGGAGGGGCGAACACCGGGGAGCTGTTTTTT
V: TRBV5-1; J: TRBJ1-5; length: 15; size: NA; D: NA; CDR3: CASSLQGESNQPQHF; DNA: TGCGCCAGCAGCTTACAGGGAGAGAGCAATCAGCCCCAGCATTTT
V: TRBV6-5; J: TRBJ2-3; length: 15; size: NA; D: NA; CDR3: CASRSLGLSTDTQYF; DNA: TGTGCCAGCAGGTCGCTCGGGCTAAGCACAGATACGCAGTATTTT